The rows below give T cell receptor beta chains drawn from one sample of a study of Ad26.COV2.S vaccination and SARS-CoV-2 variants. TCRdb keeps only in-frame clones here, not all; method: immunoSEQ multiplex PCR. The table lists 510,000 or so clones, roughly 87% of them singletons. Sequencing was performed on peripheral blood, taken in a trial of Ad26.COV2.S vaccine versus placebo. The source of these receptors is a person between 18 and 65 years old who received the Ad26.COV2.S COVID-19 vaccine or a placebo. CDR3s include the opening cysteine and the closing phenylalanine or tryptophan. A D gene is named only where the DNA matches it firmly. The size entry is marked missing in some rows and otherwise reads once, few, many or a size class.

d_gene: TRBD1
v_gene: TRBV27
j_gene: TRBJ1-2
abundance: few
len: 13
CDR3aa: CASTRDRGYGYTF
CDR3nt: TGTGCCAGCACCCGGGACAGGGGATATGGCTACACCTTC

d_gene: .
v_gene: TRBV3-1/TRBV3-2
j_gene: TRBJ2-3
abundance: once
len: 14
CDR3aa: CASSQDIRADTQYF
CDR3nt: TGTGCCAGCAGCCAAGATATCCGGGCGGATACGCAGTATTTT

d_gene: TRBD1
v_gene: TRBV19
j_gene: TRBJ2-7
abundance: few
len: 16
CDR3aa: CASSSRSTGESYEQYF
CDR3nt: TGTGCCAGTAGTAGCCGCTCGACAGGGGAGTCCTACGAGCAGTACTTC

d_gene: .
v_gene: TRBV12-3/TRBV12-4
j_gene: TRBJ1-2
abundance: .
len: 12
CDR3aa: CASSFTNYGYTF
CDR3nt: TGTGCCAGCAGTTTTACCAACTATGGCTACACCTTC

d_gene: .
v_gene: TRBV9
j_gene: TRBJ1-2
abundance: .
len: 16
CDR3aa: CASSSPLGGGNYGYTF
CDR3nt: TGTGCCAGCAGCTCCCCCCTAGGAGGGGGGAACTATGGCTACACCTTC

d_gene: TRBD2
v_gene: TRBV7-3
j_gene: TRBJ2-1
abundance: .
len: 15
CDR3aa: CASSLTSGSLYEQFF
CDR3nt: TGTGCCAGCAGCTTAACAAGCGGGAGTTTGTATGAGCAGTTCTTC

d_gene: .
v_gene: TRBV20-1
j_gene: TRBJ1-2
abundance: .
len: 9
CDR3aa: CSARGGPSF
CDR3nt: TGCAGTGCTAGAGGAGGCCCCTCCTTC

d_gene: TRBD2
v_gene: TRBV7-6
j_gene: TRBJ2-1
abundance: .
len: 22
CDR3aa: CASSLYPGRSSGRVGIINEQFF
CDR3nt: TGTGCCAGCAGCTTATATCCAGGACGGTCTAGCGGGAGGGTGGGCATTATCAATGAGCAGTTCTTC

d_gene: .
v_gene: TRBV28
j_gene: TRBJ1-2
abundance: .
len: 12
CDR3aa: CASRYYDYGYTF
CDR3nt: TGTGCCAGCAGGTATTATGACTATGGCTACACCTTC

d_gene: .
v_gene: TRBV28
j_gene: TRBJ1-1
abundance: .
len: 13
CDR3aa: CAGKGSMNTEAFF
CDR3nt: TGTGCCGGGAAAGGGTCCATGAACACTGAAGCTTTCTTT

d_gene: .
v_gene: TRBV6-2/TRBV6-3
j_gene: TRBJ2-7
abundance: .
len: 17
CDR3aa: CASSHRRGHSASYEQYF
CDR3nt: TGTGCCAGCAGCCACAGGCGAGGGCACAGTGCCTCCTACGAGCAGTACTTC

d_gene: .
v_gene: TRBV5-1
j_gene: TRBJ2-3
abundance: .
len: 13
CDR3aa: CASRTASTDTQYF
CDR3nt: TGCGCCAGCCGGACAGCCAGCACAGATACGCAGTATTTT

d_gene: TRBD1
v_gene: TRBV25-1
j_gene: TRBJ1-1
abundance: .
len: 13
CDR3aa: CASRRQGDTEAFF
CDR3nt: TGTGCCAGCAGGAGACAGGGGGACACTGAAGCTTTCTTT

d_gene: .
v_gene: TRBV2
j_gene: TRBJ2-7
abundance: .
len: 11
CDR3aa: CASSGLREQYF
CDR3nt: TGTGCCAGCAGTGGGTTAAGGGAGCAGTACTTC

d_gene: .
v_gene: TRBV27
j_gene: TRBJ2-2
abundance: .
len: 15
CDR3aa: CASSLPGQNTGELFF
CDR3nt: TGTGCCAGCAGTTTACCTGGACAGAACACCGGGGAGCTGTTTTTT

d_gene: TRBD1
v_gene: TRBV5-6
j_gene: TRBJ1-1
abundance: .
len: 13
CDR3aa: CASSRDRGGAAFF
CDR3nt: TGTGCCAGCAGCCGCGACAGGGGGGGCGCAGCTTTCTTT